Described below is a single TCR beta chain sequence and its context. This specimen belongs to a study of neoadjuvant anti-PD-1 for oral cavity cancer. Trimming took 7 bases from V and 4 from J; bases not matched to a gene: 5. The CDR3 is made up of 14 amino acids. Germline CDR1 LNHDA, CDR2 SQIVND (reference sequence). Time point defined: after neoadjuvant nivolumab, at surgical resection. TCRdb's copy holds only in-frame clones and misses some; the assay was immunoSEQ multiplex PCR. Among approximately 13,000 clones listed, approximately 69% were seen once. The sequence was obtained from a person aged 35-79 years with oral cavity squamous cell carcinoma. The input for sequencing was PBMCs, taken after nivolumab (anti-PD-1) treatment. The chain links TRBV19 to TRBJ2-1; 9 bases agree with TRBD2. CDR3: CASNSGSRYNEQFF. The CDR3 coding sequence is TGTGCCAGTAATAGCGGGAGTCGGTACAATGAGCAGTTCTTC.